A selection of T cell receptor beta chains follows, all from one sample in a study of blood T cell repertoires in COVID-19. Sequencing used immunoSEQ multiplex PCR; TCRdb keeps in-frame clones, though not all of them. The table shows roughly 150,000 clones, with around 85% occurring only once. Sequencing was carried out using PBMCs or T cells enriched from blood (not recorded which). The receptors derive from a woman in her 40s who had recovered from COVID-19. The CDR3 runs from the conserved cysteine through the conserved F or W. A D gene is named only where the DNA matches it firmly. Where a row states a size, it is once, few, many or the class of an expanded clone; other rows omit it.

>TRBV7-3|TRBD2|TRBJ2-6|NA
CASSLSGSPQSGANVLTF
TGTGCCAGCAGTCTTAGCGGGAGTCCTCAATCAGGGGCCAACGTCCTGACTTTC
>TRBV6-4|TRBD1|TRBJ2-6|NA
CASSQTGFNVLTF
TGTGCCAGCAGTCAGACAGGGTTCAACGTCCTGACTTTC
>TRBV5-6|TRBD2|TRBJ2-7|NA
CASSQGLAEAHIYEQYF
TGTGCCAGCAGCCAAGGACTAGCGGAGGCGCATATCTACGAGCAGTACTTC
>TRBV9|NA|TRBJ1-2|NA
CASSVSGGAGGYTF
TGTGCCAGCAGCGTAAGCGGAGGGGCGGGTGGCTACACCTTC
>TRBV19|TRBD1|TRBJ1-5|NA
CASCRGPNSNQPQHF
TGTGCCAGCTGCAGGGGGCCGAATAGCAATCAGCCCCAGCATTTT
>TRBV20-1|NA|TRBJ2-3|NA
CSAPLEDTQYF
TGCAGTGCCCCTCTAGAAGATACGCAGTATTTT
>TRBV9|NA|TRBJ2-2|few
CASSVDRGDTGELFF
TGTGCCAGCAGCGTAGATCGGGGAGACACCGGGGAGCTGTTTTTT
>TRBV20-1|TRBD2|TRBJ2-1|few
CSAERGNEQFF
TGCAGTGCCGAGCGGGGCAATGAGCAGTTCTTC
>TRBV30|TRBD2|TRBJ2-7|NA
CAQMISGTSYEQYF
TGTGCCCAAATGATTAGCGGGACCTCCTACGAGCAGTACTTC
>TRBV18|NA|TRBJ2-2|NA
CASSPPAGYAGELFF
TGTGCCAGCTCACCACCGGCCGGGTACGCCGGGGAGCTGTTTTTT
>TRBV4-1|NA|TRBJ1-1|NA
CASGYPQGTEAFF
TGCGCCAGCGGCTATCCTCAGGGGACTGAAGCTTTCTTT
>TRBV12-5|TRBD1|TRBJ2-1|once
CASGLRQGVNNEQFF
TGTGCTAGTGGTTTGAGACAGGGCGTAAACAATGAGCAGTTCTTC
>TRBV12-3/TRBV12-4|NA|TRBJ1-4|NA
CASSFSTNEKLFF
TGTGCCAGCAGTTTTAGTACTAATGAAAAACTGTTTTTT
>TRBV27|NA|TRBJ1-1|NA
CASRAPREINTEAFF
TGTGCCAGCAGGGCCCCTCGGGAGATCAACACTGAAGCTTTCTTT
>TRBV20-1|NA|TRBJ1-1|NA
CSASLRGGNTEAFF
TGCAGTGCTAGTCTTAGGGGGGGCAACACTGAAGCTTTCTTT
>TRBV3-1/TRBV3-2|NA|TRBJ1-3|medium-sized
CASSQVGDTIYF
TGTGCCAGCAGCCAAGTCGGGGACACCATATATTTT
>TRBV7-2|TRBD2|TRBJ2-3|NA
CASSPSGGADTQYF
TGTGCCAGCAGCCCTAGCGGGGGGGCTGATACGCAGTATTTT
>TRBV4-1|TRBD2|TRBJ2-1|NA
CASRSSGIFNNEQFF
TGCGCCAGCCGATCTAGCGGGATATTTAACAATGAGCAGTTCTTC
>TRBV19|NA|TRBJ2-3|NA
CASSMQASTDTQYF
TGTGCCAGTAGTATGCAGGCTAGCACAGATACGCAGTATTTT
>TRBV4-1|TRBD2|TRBJ2-1|NA
CASSQDPPGTRLYNEQFF
TGCGCCAGCAGCCAAGATCCTCCCGGGACTAGGCTCTACAATGAGCAGTTCTTC
>TRBV6-4|TRBD1|TRBJ1-6|many
CASSDDRDNSPLHF
TGTGCCAGCAGTGACGACAGGGATAATTCACCCCTCCACTTT
>TRBV5-1|NA|TRBJ2-1|NA
CASSLDVGVYNEQFF
TGCGCCAGCAGCTTGGATGTCGGAGTATACAATGAGCAGTTCTTC
>TRBV11-1|NA|TRBJ2-1|NA
CASSLGLAEAARFF
TGTGCCAGCAGCTTGGGGCTCGCCGAGGCCGCGCGGTTCTTC
>TRBV10-3|TRBD1|TRBJ2-1|NA
CAISESDRTSNEQFF
TGTGCCATCAGTGAGTCGGACAGGACCAGCAATGAGCAGTTCTTC
>TRBV27|TRBD1|TRBJ1-2|NA
CASSPHRGDGYTF
TGTGCCAGCAGTCCCCACAGGGGAGATGGCTACACCTTC
>TRBV19|NA|TRBJ1-4|few
CASSIWGPTNEKLFF
TGTGCCAGTAGTATATGGGGGCCTACTAATGAAAAACTGTTTTTT
>TRBV7-9|NA|TRBJ1-1|NA
CASSLGSTEAFF
TGTGCCAGCAGCTTAGGGAGCACTGAAGCTTTCTTT
>TRBV4-1|NA|TRBJ2-7|NA
CASSHPPGLISYEQYF
TGCGCCAGCAGCCATCCCCCGGGACTGATCTCCTACGAGCAGTACTTC
>TRBV6-5|NA|TRBJ2-1|NA
CASSYSYNEQFF
TGTGCCAGCAGTTATTCATACAATGAGCAGTTCTTC
>TRBV5-6|NA|TRBJ2-3|NA
CASSMGRQGAPFDTQYF
TGTGCCAGCAGCATGGGAAGGCAGGGCGCTCCTTTCGATACGCAGTATTTT
>TRBV4-1|TRBD1|TRBJ2-3|once
CASSDRGTTDTQYF
TGCGCCAGCAGCGACAGGGGGACCACAGATACGCAGTATTTT
>TRBV2|NA|TRBJ1-3|few
CASLRESSGNTIYF
TGTGCCAGCTTAAGGGAGAGCTCTGGAAACACCATATATTTT
>TRBV19|TRBD2|TRBJ2-5|once
CASSIIGGGGETQYF
TGTGCCAGTAGTATCATCGGTGGGGGAGGGGAGACCCAGTACTTC
>TRBV7-9|NA|TRBJ1-3|NA
CASTPADSGNTIYF
TGTGCCAGCACCCCCGCGGACTCTGGAAACACCATATATTTT
>TRBV4-1|TRBD1|TRBJ2-7|NA
CASSPGQGDEQYF
TGCGCCAGCAGCCCGGGACAGGGGGACGAGCAGTACTTC
>TRBV25-1|NA|TRBJ1-3|NA
CATERVSSSGNTIYF
TGTGCCACCGAAAGAGTGTCTTCCTCTGGAAACACCATATATTTT
>TRBV13|TRBD1|TRBJ2-7|NA
CASSFRQGTYEQYF
TGTGCCAGCAGCTTTAGACAGGGGACCTACGAGCAGTACTTC